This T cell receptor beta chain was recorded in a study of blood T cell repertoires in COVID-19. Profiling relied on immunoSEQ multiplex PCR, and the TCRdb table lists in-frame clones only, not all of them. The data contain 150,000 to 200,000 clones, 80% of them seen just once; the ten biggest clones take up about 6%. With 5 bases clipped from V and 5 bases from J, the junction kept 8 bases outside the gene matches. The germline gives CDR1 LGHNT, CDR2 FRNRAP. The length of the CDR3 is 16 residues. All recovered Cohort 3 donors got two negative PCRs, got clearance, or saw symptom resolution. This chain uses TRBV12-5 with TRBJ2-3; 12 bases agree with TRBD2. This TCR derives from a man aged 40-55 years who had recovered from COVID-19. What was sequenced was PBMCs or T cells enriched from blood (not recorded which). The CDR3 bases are TGTGCTAGTGGTCTCCGGACTAGCGGGGAAAAAGATACGCAGTATTTT. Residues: CASGLRTSGEKDTQYF.